Each of the 23 T cell receptor beta chains below was sequenced from the same sample in a study of cytomegalovirus exposure and HLA in healthy donors. The study ran its PCR with 60 Vbeta and 13 Jbeta primers. This table comes from immunoSEQ multiplex PCR, and its TCRdb copy is limited to in-frame clones, with some not included. The sample lists over 150,000 clones; 79% were seen once. Sequencing used PBMCs. Receptors originate from a man aged 35-49 years in good health and CMV-seronegative.

In this sample, this clone turned up once. The junction shows a germline mismatch at one end, possibly a read error. The chain couples TRBV7-9 to TRBJ1-5; 9 bases map to TRBD1. This CDR3 comprises 18 residues. CDR1 and CDR2 (germline): SEHNR, FQNEAQ (reference sequence). CDR3: CSSSLGQGDFRSNQPQHF. The CDR3 DNA sequence: TGTTCCAGCAGCTTGGGACAGGGTGATTTCCGAAGCAATCAGCCCCAGCATTTT.

The rearrangement joins TRBV7-6 to TRBJ2-3; D perhaps matches TRBD2 (6 bases). CDR1 and CDR2 from the germline V gene are SGHVS and FNYEAQ. The V end was cut by 2 bases, the J end by 6 bases, with 21 bases between. The CDR3 runs 17 residues. CDR3 nucleotides: TGTGCCAGCAGCTTACTGTCGCGGCTAGCGCGAGAGGATACGCAGTATTTT. Residues: CASSLLSRLAREDTQYF. Full variable domain (outside the CDR3, taken from reference TRBV7-6 and TRBJ2-3): GAGVSQSPRYKVTKRGQDVALRCDPISGHVSLYWYRQALGQGPEFLTYFNYEAQQDKSGLPNDRFSAERPEGSISTLTIQRTEQRDSAMYRCASSLLSRLAREDTQYFGPGTRLTVL.

The J gene is TRBJ2-7, the V gene TRBV4-3, with D possibly matching TRBD2 (7 bases). Per the germline V gene, CDR1 is LGHNA and CDR2 is YSLEER. The CDR3 consists of 17 residues. V was clipped by 0 bases and J by 0 bases, with 15 bases between them. DNA of the CDR3: TGCGCCAGCAGCCAAGACTCGGGGGGCCTAGGCTCCTACGAGCAGTACTTC. Translated, it gives CASSQDSGGLGSYEQYF.

The chain couples TRBV7-6 to TRBJ1-5, with D perhaps matching TRBD1 (6 bases). V was clipped by 5 bases and J by 2 bases, with 13 bases between them. This CDR3 comprises 15 residues. CDR1 is SGHVS and CDR2 is FNYEAQ in the germline V gene. Here the CDR3 reads CASSAQGSGNQPQHF. CDR3 DNA: TGTGCCAGCAGCGCACAGGGCTCCGGCAATCAGCCCCAGCATTTT.

Only one count was recorded for this clone. CDR3 region: CASSDSAQTGKNTGELFF. The CDR3 nucleotides are TGTGCCAGCAGCGACTCAGCACAGACAGGGAAGAACACCGGGGAGCTGTTTTTT. The rearrangement joins TRBV7-9 to TRBJ2-2; 7 bases map to TRBD1. V shed 5 bases and J 1 base; nucleotides not matched to a gene: 13. CDR3 length: 18 residues. Germline V gene sequence: CDR1 SEHNR, CDR2 FQNEAQ (reference sequence).

This rearrangement joins TRBV15 to TRBJ2-1; D ambiguous. The ends were cut back, 1 base at V and 4 bases at J, with 8 bases in the middle. Germline assignment: CDR1 LNHNV and CDR2 YYDKDF (reference sequence). CDR3 size: 14 residues. In nucleotides, the CDR3 is TGTGCCACCAGCAGAGTTGGCCCTTACAATGAGCAGTTCTTC. Amino acid sequence: CATSRVGPYNEQFF.

This sequence joins TRBV4-1 and TRBJ2-2; 7 bases match TRBD2. CDR1 and CDR2 from the germline V gene are MGHRA and YSYEKL. V shed 5 bases, J shed 7 bases, and the junction held 10 bases outside the gene matches. This CDR3 has 15 residues. The CDR3 region is CASSSWEGQGGELFF. CDR3 DNA sequence: TGCGCCAGCAGCTCCTGGGAGGGGCAGGGCGGGGAGCTGTTTTTT.

The genes are TRBV27 and TRBJ2-5; the match to TRBD2 covers 12 bases. There are 17 residues in the CDR3. V dropped 2 bases and J dropped 3; count of bases not matched to a gene: 7. The germline gives CDR1 MNHEY, CDR2 SMNVEV (reference sequence). CDR3 sequence: CASSLRGRLAGEETQYF. The CDR3 nucleotides read TGTGCCAGCAGTTTAAGGGGACGACTAGCGGGAGAAGAGACCCAGTACTTC.

The chain couples TRBV5-1 to TRBJ2-5; 8 bases fit TRBD2. This CDR3 contains 17 residues. CDR1 is SGHRS and CDR2 is YFSETQ in the germline V gene. After removal of 0 bases from V and 0 bases from J, the junction contained 7 bases not matched to a gene. The CDR3 nucleotides are TGCGCCAGCAGCTTGGCCCTTAGCGGGACCTACCAAGAGACCCAGTACTTC. Encoded protein: CASSLALSGTYQETQYF.

In its sample, this clone was seen once. DNA for the CDR3: TGTGCCAGCAGTGAGGAAAGCGGGACCGGCGGGGAGCTGTTTTTT. This gives the protein CASSEESGTGGELFF. The V and J genes are TRBV2 and TRBJ2-2; 7 nucleotides line up with TRBD2. Germline V gives CDR1 SNHLY, CDR2 FYNNEI. This CDR3 is built from 15 residues. V lost 3 bases to trimming and J lost 7 bases; unmatched junction nucleotides: 8.

The chain links TRBV19 to TRBJ1-5, with 7 bases identical to TRBD1. Germline values: CDR1 LNHDA, CDR2 SQIVND (reference sequence). There are 14 residues in the CDR3. V trimming: 9 bases; J trimming: 4 bases; junction bases outside the gene matches: 9. CDR3 sequence (DNA): TGTGCCAGCTCCCCCGCAGGGGGGAATCAGCCCCAGCATTTT. It codes for CASSPAGGNQPQHF.

In DNA form, the CDR3 reads TGTGCCAGCAGCCAAGGGGGGAGGGGCCCCGAAACCACGAACACCGGGGAGCTGTTTTTT. Translation gives CASSQGGRGPETTNTGELFF. The chain is built from TRBV4-2 and TRBJ2-2, with 7 nucleotides matching TRBD2. Germline loops: CDR1 LGHNA, CDR2 YNFKEQ. CDR3 length: 20 amino acids. Unmatched junction bases numbered 14, after V lost 1 base and J lost 0 bases.

V is TRBV2 and J is TRBJ2-3, with TRBD2 matching over 7 bases. CDR3 size: 14 residues. Trimming removed 7 bases from V and 0 bases from J; junction bases left unmatched: 4. Germline assignment: CDR1 SNHLY and CDR2 FYNNEI. The CDR3 coding sequence is TGTGCCAGCAAAAGCGGGACCAGCACAGATACGCAGTATTTT. It codes for CASKSGTSTDTQYF.

The rearrangement uses TRBV29-1 and TRBJ2-3, with 7 bases that match TRBD1. The CDR3 runs 13 residues. Per the germline V gene, CDR1 is SQVTM and CDR2 is ANQGSEA. With V trimmed by 3 bases and J by 4 bases, 4 bases remained unmatched. The CDR3 sequence is CSVDTGVSDTQYF. CDR3 nucleotide sequence: TGCAGCGTTGATACAGGGGTCTCAGATACGCAGTATTTT.

Notes on this clone: Distinct nucleotide sequences in the sample also encode this CDR3. This chain connects TRBV19 to TRBJ2-2; D might be TRBD2 (6 bases). Trimming took 7 bases from V and 3 from J, leaving 15 bases between them. In germline, CDR1 is LNHDA, CDR2 SQIVND (reference sequence). The CDR3 spans 15 residues. CDR3 region: CASKGGWSYTGELFF. CDR3 nucleotide sequence: TGTGCCAGTAAAGGAGGGTGGTCATACACCGGGGAGCTGTTTTTT.

The chain combines TRBV27 with TRBJ2-7; 8 positions agree with TRBD1. J lost 7 bases, V lost 2 bases, and 7 bases had no gene match. CDR3 length: 14 amino acids. Looked up from germline, CDR1 is MNHEY and CDR2 is SMNVEV (reference sequence). CDR3 in DNA: TGTGCCAGCAGTTTAACAGGGGGAGTGGGGGAGCAGTACTTC. It is translated as CASSLTGGVGEQYF.

The chain carries TRBV2 and TRBJ1-1; D is uncertain. Germline CDR1 is SNHLY and CDR2 is FYNNEI. The V and J ends lost 4 bases and 3 bases respectively, with 6 bases between them. The CDR3 runs 12 residues. Here the CDR3 DNA reads TGTGCCAGCAGTGTAGAGGACACTGAAGCTTTCTTT. Translating gives CASSVEDTEAFF.

This chain links TRBV6-5 with TRBJ1-2; D is unresolved. Looked up from germline, CDR1 is MNHEY and CDR2 is SVGAGI. The CDR3 sequence is 12 residues long. V was clipped by 7 bases and J by 2 bases, with 8 bases between them. CDR3 loop: CASTTLNYGYTF. The CDR3 nucleotides are TGTGCCAGCACCACCCTAAACTATGGCTACACCTTC.

The chain is built from TRBV7-9 and TRBJ2-5; no reliable D call. The CDR3 spans 16 residues. The germline V gene has CDR1 SEHNR and CDR2 FQNEAQ (reference sequence). V was trimmed by 2 bases and J by 2 bases, leaving 15 bases between them. CDR3 in amino acids: CASSLILGGIQETQYF. The CDR3 nucleotides are TGTGCCAGCAGCTTAATCTTAGGCGGAATTCAAGAGACCCAGTACTTC.

V usage is TRBV11-3 and J usage is TRBJ2-1; 10 nucleotides align to TRBD1. The CDR3 is made up of 14 amino acids. Germline trimming cut 3 bases from V and 8 bases from J; bases unmatched to any gene: 4. Germline V gives CDR1 SGHNT, CDR2 YENEEA. The CDR3 reads CASSFRQGADEQFF. The CDR3 DNA reads TGTGCCAGCAGCTTCCGACAGGGGGCAGATGAGCAGTTCTTC.

This sequence joins TRBV11-3 and TRBJ1-3; tentatively, D is TRBD1 (6 bases). Trimming took 1 base from V and 3 from J, leaving 7 bases between them. The CDR3 covers 14 residues. Germline CDR1 SGHNT, CDR2 YENEEA. CDR3 sequence (DNA): TGTGCCAGCAGCTTAGGGACAGATGGAAACACCATATATTTT. This gives the protein CASSLGTDGNTIYF.

The chain has TRBV10-3 and TRBJ2-1; TRBD1 matches 9 bases. CDR1 is ENHRY and CDR2 is SYGVKD in the germline V gene. The trim removed 7 bases at V and 6 bases at J, leaving 7 bases unmatched. This CDR3 contains 14 residues. Written as DNA, the CDR3 is TGTGCCATCAATCCGGGACAGGGTTCCAATGAGCAGTTCTTC. Its protein product is CAINPGQGSNEQFF.

Here the CDR3 reads CASSRGTFAEQYF. The CDR3 DNA reads TGTGCCAGCAGCCGAGGGACTTTTGCCGAGCAGTACTTC. The rearrangement joins TRBV13 to TRBJ2-7; D possibly corresponds to TRBD2 (6 bases). This CDR3 spans 13 amino acids. CDR1 is PRHDT, CDR2 FYEKMQ, per germline (reference sequence). V lost 5 bases, J lost 6 bases, and 14 bases lay in between.